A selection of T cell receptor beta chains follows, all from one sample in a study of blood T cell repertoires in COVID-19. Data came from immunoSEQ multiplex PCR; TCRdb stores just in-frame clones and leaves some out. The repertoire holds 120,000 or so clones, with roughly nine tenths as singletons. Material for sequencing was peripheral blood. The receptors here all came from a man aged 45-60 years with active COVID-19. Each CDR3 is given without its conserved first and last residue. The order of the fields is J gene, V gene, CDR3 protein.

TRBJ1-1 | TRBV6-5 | ASSYSRVNTEAF
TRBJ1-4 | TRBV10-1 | ASSDKVKGLNEKLF
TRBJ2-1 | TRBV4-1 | ASSQVLGGSYNEQF
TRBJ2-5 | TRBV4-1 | ASSQYTQETQY
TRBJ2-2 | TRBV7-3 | ASSSSLTGELF
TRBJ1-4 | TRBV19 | ASSRDRGYEKLF
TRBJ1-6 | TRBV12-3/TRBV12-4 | ASSLEQNLH
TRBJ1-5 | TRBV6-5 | ASKQGRNNQPQH
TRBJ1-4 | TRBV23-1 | ASSQRRGQPATNEKLF
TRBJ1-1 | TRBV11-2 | ASSSPVLRGTEAF
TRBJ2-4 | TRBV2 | ASSPQGLFVKNIQY
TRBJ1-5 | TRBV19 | ASSISSPGQGAFSNQPQH
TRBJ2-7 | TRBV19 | ASRETWDSAYEQY
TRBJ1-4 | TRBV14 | ASSPRTSNEKLF
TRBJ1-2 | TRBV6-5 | ASSYNRAPYGYT
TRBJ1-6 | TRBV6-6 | ASTSGATVYNSPLH
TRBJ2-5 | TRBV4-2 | ASSFSGGVQETQY
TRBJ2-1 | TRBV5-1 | ASSPGASGTFYNEQF
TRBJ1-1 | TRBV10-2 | ASSKRTGGTEAF
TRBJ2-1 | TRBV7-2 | ASSPRGRRNEQF
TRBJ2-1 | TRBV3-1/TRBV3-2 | ASSQGFFETGNNEQF
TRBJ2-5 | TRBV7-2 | ASSLLSSLETQY
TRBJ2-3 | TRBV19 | ASSSQSTDTQY
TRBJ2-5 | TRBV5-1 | ASSFKGVEETQY
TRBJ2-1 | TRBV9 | ASSVSLGHNEQF
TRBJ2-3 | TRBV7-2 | ASSFWTSGARRTDTQY
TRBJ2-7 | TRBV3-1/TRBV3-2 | ASSQGNRGYEQY
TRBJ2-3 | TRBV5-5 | ASSWPTGVSTDTQY
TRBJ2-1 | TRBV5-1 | ASSSRPGHYNEQF
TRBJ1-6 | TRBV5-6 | ASSLGLRSSYNSPLH
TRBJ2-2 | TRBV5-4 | ASSLLPGANTGELF
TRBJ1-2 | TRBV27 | ASSYDVTGRYGYT
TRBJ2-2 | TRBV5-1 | ASSGTSSAGGELF
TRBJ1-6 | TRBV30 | AWSVQGLSPLH
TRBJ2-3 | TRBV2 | ASLHFRGQGAPGDTDTQY
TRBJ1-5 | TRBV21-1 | ASSRSGDRVGNQPQH
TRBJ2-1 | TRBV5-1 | ASSDGTSGGAVEQF
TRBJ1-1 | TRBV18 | ASSPSGTGGTEAF
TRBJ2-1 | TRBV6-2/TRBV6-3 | ASSPLNEQF
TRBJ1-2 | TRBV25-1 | ASSDPGTGGGGYT
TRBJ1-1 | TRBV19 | ASSIVSGGYTEAF
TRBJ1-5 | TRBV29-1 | SVKDSPYQPQH
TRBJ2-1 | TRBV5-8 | ASSLPFSSESSYNEQF
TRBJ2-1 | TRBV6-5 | ASNREIEYNEQF
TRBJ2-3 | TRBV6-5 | GSGRGDTQY
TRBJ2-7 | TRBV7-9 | ASSDQRTGGYEQY
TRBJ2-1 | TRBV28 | ASSRGTSGSNEQF
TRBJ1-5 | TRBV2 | ASSRQGVLGNQPQH
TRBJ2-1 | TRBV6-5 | ASIPWAGGNEQF
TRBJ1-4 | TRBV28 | ASSGTGSSNEKLF
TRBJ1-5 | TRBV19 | ASSISEGQPQH
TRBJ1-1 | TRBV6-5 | ASSKTGGTPEAF
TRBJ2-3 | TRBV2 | ASSRGGTDTQY
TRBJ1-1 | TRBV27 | ASSLRWGDTEAF
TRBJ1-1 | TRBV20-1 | SASTATGDTEAF